This T cell receptor beta chain was obtained from a study of long-term antiretroviral therapy in people with HIV. A v3.0 immunoSEQ assay was performed at survey level. The protocol was immunoSEQ multiplex PCR, while the TCRdb copy is restricted to in-frame clones and leaves out a portion. The data hold roughly 28,000 clones, with 95% observed a single time. As to this clone: As yet, its antigen is unknown.

Germline V CDR1 and CDR2: KGHSH, LQKENI. The CDR3 length is 13 residues. Trimming shortened V by 6 bases and J by 8 bases, and 16 bases separated the two germline ends. Study results and limitations: Repertoires with HIV possessed tighter CDR3 length spans than those of controls.

The sequences come from unsorted PBMCs, collected 5.3 years after starting antiretroviral therapy. The sequence derives from a man aged 30 to 39 with HIV. V is TRBV18 and J is TRBJ1-2; no clear D gene. CDR3 in DNA: TGTGCCAGCTCGTCACTGCAGGATTCCGGCTACACCTTC. This gives the protein CASSSLQDSGYTF.